This entry lists 32 T cell receptor beta chains sequenced from one sample in a study of T-cell memory formation after mild COVID-19. Via MiXCR, TCRdb re-called the 5' RACE reads, giving one row per CDR3 protein. This repertoire shows about 90,000 distinct CDR3 sequences, approximately 13% found once; its top ten account for roughly a quarter. The specimen sequenced was PBMCs or a T cell subset sorted from them (not recorded which). All receptors come from an adult woman who had mild COVID-19 (a few samples of this study predate the infection). Cell type and time point are not known.

Here the CDR3 DNA reads TGTGCCAGCAGCTCTGGGGGGACAGAGTATAACTATGGCTACACCTTC. As protein: CASSSGGTEYNYGYTF. The chain has TRBV5-6 and TRBJ1-2; 7 bases align to TRBD1. The V and J ends lost 3 bases and 1 base, in that order; junction bases with no gene match: 9. Germline CDR1 reads SGHDT; CDR2 reads YYEEEE. The CDR3 covers 16 residues.

This clonotype came up a few times. The chain links TRBV29-1 to TRBJ2-1; D is perhaps TRBD2 (6 bases). The CDR3 is made up of 15 amino acids. CDR1 SQVTM and CDR2 ANQGSEA come from the germline V gene. Trimming left V 6 bases short and J 0 bases short, with 15 bases between. CDR3 amino acids: CSVRAGGSSYNEQFF. The CDR3 DNA sequence: TGCAGCGTCCGAGCGGGCGGAAGCTCCTACAATGAGCAGTTCTTC.

This clonotype was seen more than once but under ten times. V gene TRBV29-1 combines with J gene TRBJ2-3; D is unresolved. Germline V gene lookup returns CDR1 SQVTM and CDR2 ANQGSEA. The CDR3 has 13 amino acids. Between the trimmed V and J ends, which lost 4 bases and 1 base, there was a span of 9 bases. CDR3 DNA: TGCAGCGTTGCTAATAAGCGCACAGATACGCAGTATTTT. This sequence encodes CSVANKRTDTQYF.

Only a few counts were recorded for this clonotype. V and J are TRBV9 and TRBJ2-2, with D tentatively TRBD1 (5 bases). The V and J ends lost 2 bases and 0 bases respectively, with 14 bases between them. CDR3 length: 17 amino acids. Germline values: CDR1 SGDLS, CDR2 YYNGEE. In nucleotides, the CDR3 is TGTGCCAGCAGCGTTTCGGGCAGGGCGGCGAACACCGGGGAGCTGTTTTTT. This translates into CASSVSGRAANTGELFF. Drawing the rest from reference TRBV9 and TRBJ2-2, the complete variable domain is DSGVTQTPKHLITATGQRVTLRCSPRSGDLSVYWYQQSLDQGLQFLIQYYNGEERAKGNILERFSAQQFPDLHSELNLSSLELGDSALYFCASSVSGRAANTGELFFGEGSRLTVL.

This clonotype was observed a handful of times. The chain employs TRBV11-2 and TRBJ2-1; possibly TRBD2 for D (5 bases). From germline, CDR1 is SGHAT and CDR2 FQNNGV. V was pared by 4 bases and J by 10 bases, with 11 bases between. CDR3 length: 12 residues. The CDR3 is CASSSRPGEQFF. Here the CDR3 DNA reads TGTGCCAGCAGCTCAAGGCCGGGAGAGCAGTTCTTC.

CDR3 sequence (DNA): TGTGCCAGCAGCTTATTATCGCAGGGGGTAATCGATGAGCAGTTCTTC. This gives the protein CASSLLSQGVIDEQFF. The chain recombines TRBV7-9 with TRBJ2-1; 7 bases agree with TRBD1. There are 16 residues in the CDR3. Per the germline V gene, CDR1 is SEHNR and CDR2 is FQNEAQ (reference sequence). V lost 2 bases, J lost 8 bases, and 12 bases stayed unmatched.

The V and J genes are TRBV7-2 and TRBJ2-2; possibly TRBD1 or TRBD2 for D (5 bases each). There are 15 residues in the CDR3. Germline CDR1 and CDR2: SGHTA and FQGNSA. Trimming left V 4 bases short and J 2 bases short, with 11 bases between. The CDR3 DNA sequence: TGTGCCAGCAGCTGGACGGGACCCAACACCGGGGAGCTGTTTTTT. Protein product: CASSWTGPNTGELFF. Complete variable domain (other parts from reference TRBV7-2 and TRBJ2-2): GAGVSQSPSNKVTEKGKDVELRCDPISGHTALYWYRQSLGQGLEFLIYFQGNSAPDKSGLPSDRFSAERTGGSVSTLTIQRTQQEDSAVYLCASSWTGPNTGELFFGEGSRLTVL.

The gene calls are TRBV15 and TRBJ2-5; D is possibly TRBD2 (5 bases). Germline lookup yields CDR1 LNHNV and CDR2 YYDKDF (reference sequence). The length of the CDR3 is 14 residues. V dropped 4 bases and J dropped 5 bases, with 14 bases sitting between them. This CDR3 is CATSTTGMRETQYF. CDR3 bases: TGTGCCACCAGCACAACGGGGATGCGGGAGACCCAGTACTTC. Full variable domain (rest looked up from reference TRBV15 and TRBJ2-5): DAMVIQNPRYQVTQFGKPVTLSCSQTLNHNVMYWYQQKSSQAPKLLFHYYDKDFNNEADTPDNFQSRRPNTSFCFLDIRSPGLGDTAMYLCATSTTGMRETQYFGPGTRLLVL.

This chain links TRBV7-9 with TRBJ2-3, with a possible D match to TRBD1 (5 bases). This CDR3 has 14 amino acids. Trimming cost V 3 bases and J 1 base, with 8 bases left between them. CDR1 and CDR2 (germline): SEHNR, FQNEAQ (reference sequence). CDR3 amino acids: CASSLTERTDTQYF. Written as DNA, the CDR3 is TGTGCCAGCAGCTTGACAGAACGCACAGATACGCAGTATTTT.

Only a few counts were recorded for this clonotype. The chain couples TRBV5-4 to TRBJ2-7; D may be TRBD1 (5 bases). The CDR3 is 13 residues long. In germline, CDR1 is SGHNT, CDR2 YYREEE (reference sequence). V was pared by 3 bases and J by 3 bases, with 10 bases between. This CDR3 is CASSWITGYEQYF. DNA for the CDR3: TGTGCCAGCAGCTGGATTACAGGCTACGAGCAGTACTTC.

The chain couples TRBV7-2 to TRBJ2-1, with unresolved D. CDR3 size: 12 residues. Trimming pared 5 bases from V and 9 bases from J, leaving 11 bases between. Germline V gene lookup returns CDR1 SGHTA and CDR2 FQGNSA. DNA for the CDR3: TGTGCCAGCAGCCGGTACTTGTCTGAGCAGTTCTTC. Its translation is CASSRYLSEQFF.

This clonotype showed up just a few times. The gene calls are TRBV2 and TRBJ2-3, with 13 bases matching TRBD2. The CDR3 totals 16 residues. The germline V gene has CDR1 SNHLY and CDR2 FYNNEI. Trimming at V came to 5 bases and at J to 2 bases, leaving 4 bases not matched to a gene. The CDR3 sequence: CASSTGLAGFTDTQYF. The CDR3 DNA follows: TGTGCCAGCAGTACGGGACTAGCGGGATTCACAGATACGCAGTATTTT.

CDR3 bases: TGCAGCGTTGTCGGGGGGCCACACAATGAGCAGTTCTTC. Protein: CSVVGGPHNEQFF. The V and J genes are TRBV29-1 and TRBJ2-1; a weak D match, TRBD2 (7 bases). Germline V gene sequence: CDR1 SQVTM, CDR2 ANQGSEA. The CDR3 runs to 13 residues. Trimming took 4 bases from V and 5 from J, leaving 12 bases between them.

This clonotype was observed a handful of times. This chain uses TRBV5-1 with TRBJ2-3; 10 bases fit TRBD2. J gave up 4 bases and V 2 bases, and 10 bases lay outside the gene matches. Germline assignment: CDR1 SGHRS and CDR2 YFSETQ. The CDR3 is 17 amino acids. The CDR3 loop reads CASSFYSGRAAADTQYF. The DNA for the CDR3 is TGCGCCAGCAGCTTCTACAGCGGGAGGGCCGCGGCAGATACGCAGTATTTT. Complete variable domain (other parts from reference TRBV5-1 and TRBJ2-3): KAGVTQTPRYLIKTRGQQVTLSCSPISGHRSVSWYQQTPGQGLQFLFEYFSETQRNKGNFPGRFSGRQFSNSRSEMNVSTLELGDSALYLCASSFYSGRAAADTQYFGPGTRLTVL.

In this sample, this clonotype turned up a few times. The chain joins TRBV29-1 to TRBJ2-2; D ambiguous. The CDR3 loop spans 12 amino acids. Germline V lookup: CDR1 SQVTM, CDR2 ANQGSEA. Trimming removed 0 bases at V and 5 bases at J, with 4 bases between. CDR3 protein: CSVEDYTGELFF. Here the CDR3 DNA reads TGCAGCGTTGAAGATTATACCGGGGAGCTGTTTTTT.

The J gene is TRBJ2-1, the V gene TRBV29-1; D might be TRBD1 (5 bases). The V end was cut by 5 bases, the J end by 2 bases, with 16 bases between. The CDR3 is made up of 15 amino acids. Per germline, CDR1 SQVTM and CDR2 ANQGSEA. Here the CDR3 DNA reads TGCAGCGTTTCCGACAGCACCCAAGCCTACAATGAGCAGTTCTTC. As protein: CSVSDSTQAYNEQFF.

The V gene is TRBV5-4, the J gene TRBJ2-7; 8 nucleotides align to TRBD1. This CDR3 contains 17 residues. J lost 2 bases, V lost 3 bases, and 13 bases had no gene match. Germline CDR1 SGHNT, CDR2 YYREEE (reference sequence). The CDR3: CASSSTWTGITPYEQYF. The CDR3 nucleotides read TGTGCCAGCAGCTCTACCTGGACAGGGATAACACCCTACGAGCAGTACTTC.

This clonotype turned up a few times. V gene TRBV7-9 combines with J gene TRBJ2-5, with TRBD2 identical over 9 bases. V lost 4 bases and J lost 5; bases outside the gene matches: 8. The CDR3 spans 15 residues. Germline CDR1 is SEHNR and CDR2 is FQNEAQ (reference sequence). The CDR3 region is CASSSLAGVTETQYF. The CDR3 DNA is TGTGCCAGCAGCTCTTTAGCGGGAGTCACGGAGACCCAGTACTTC.

This clonotype was observed a handful of times. The chain employs TRBV6-4 and TRBJ1-5; D gene ambiguous. V was trimmed by 5 bases and J by 3 bases, leaving 17 bases between them. The CDR3 is 16 amino acids. Per germline, CDR1 MRHNA and CDR2 SNTAGT. As DNA, the CDR3 is TGTGCCAGCAGTACTGGTCCCGAGGGTCCCAATCAGCCCCAGCATTTT. Amino acid sequence: CASSTGPEGPNQPQHF.

This clonotype was counted between two and nine times. The CDR3 sequence is CASSQRLAGGTDTQYF. In nucleotides, the CDR3 is TGTGCCAGCAGCCAGAGACTAGCGGGGGGGACAGATACGCAGTATTTT. The J gene is TRBJ2-3, the V gene TRBV4-2, with 14 bases identical to TRBD2. The CDR3 runs to 16 residues. The germline gives CDR1 LGHNA, CDR2 YNFKEQ. V lost 3 bases to trimming and J lost 3 bases; unmatched junction nucleotides: 2.

This clonotype was counted between two and nine times. The chain joins TRBV6-5 to TRBJ2-1, with TRBD1 identical over 7 bases. The CDR3 spans 15 residues. Per the germline V gene, CDR1 is MNHEY and CDR2 is SVGAGI. With 7 bases clipped from V and 3 bases from J, the junction kept 9 bases outside the gene matches. DNA for the CDR3: TGTGCCAGCAAAACGGGGTCAGGGGGCTACAATGAGCAGTTCTTC. This codes for CASKTGSGGYNEQFF.

The genes are TRBV7-8 and TRBJ2-3, with 9 positions matching TRBD2. The V and J ends lost 5 bases and 2 bases, in that order; junction bases with no gene match: 5. The length of the CDR3 is 15 residues. Per germline, CDR1 SGHVS and CDR2 FQNEAQ. The CDR3 nucleotides are TGTGCCAGCAGCGAGACTAGCGGAGACACAGATACGCAGTATTTT. Amino acid sequence: CASSETSGDTDTQYF.

The genes are TRBV27 and TRBJ1-6, with a possible D match to TRBD1 (6 bases). V was trimmed by 4 bases and J by 3 bases, leaving 10 bases between them. The CDR3 runs to 15 residues. Germline V gene sequence: CDR1 MNHEY, CDR2 SMNVEV (reference sequence). CDR3 DNA: TGTGCCAGCAGTTCAGGGGCCATCTATAATTCACCCCTCCACTTT. Its translation: CASSSGAIYNSPLHF.

The chain joins TRBV6-5 to TRBJ2-2; D remains ambiguous. The CDR3 consists of 13 residues. V lost 6 bases and J lost 1, with 6 bases in between. Germline assignment: CDR1 MNHEY and CDR2 SVGAGI. CDR3 sequence: CASRYGNTGELFF. CDR3 nucleotides: TGTGCCAGCAGATACGGGAACACCGGGGAGCTGTTTTTT.

This clonotype was seen once. The chain carries TRBV5-4 and TRBJ1-3, with a tentative D call TRBD1 (5 bases). V dropped 5 bases and J dropped 4 bases, with 16 bases sitting between them. This CDR3 has 15 amino acids. The V gene's germline CDR1 is SGHNT and CDR2 YYREEE (reference sequence). The CDR3 DNA reads as TGTGCCAGCAGTTCGATTGGGGGAGTCGGAAACACCATATATTTT. Amino acids: CASSSIGGVGNTIYF.

This chain uses TRBV21-1 with TRBJ2-1; TRBD2 is the table's D call and was not checked against the DNA. TRBV21-1 represents a pseudogene. There are 17 residues in the CDR3. The DNA of the CDR3 is TGTGCCAGCAGCAAAATGTTTGGGCTAGCGCCCTACAATGAGCAGTTCTTC. Its protein product is CASSKMFGLAPYNEQFF.

This clonotype appeared a few times. The rearrangement links TRBV7-9 to TRBJ2-7; tentatively, D is TRBD1 (5 bases). Germline CDR1 reads SEHNR; CDR2 reads FQNEAQ (reference sequence). V lost 5 bases and J lost 2, with 16 bases in between. The CDR3 extends over 15 amino acids. CDR3 loop: CASSPYAAGPYEQYF. CDR3 bases: TGTGCCAGCAGCCCCTACGCAGCAGGGCCCTACGAGCAGTACTTC.

The chain is built from TRBV6-4 and TRBJ2-3; 8 bases are shared with TRBD1. The trim removed 5 bases at V and 2 bases at J, leaving 6 bases unmatched. This CDR3 has 15 amino acids. The germline CDR1 and CDR2 sequences are MRHNA and SNTAGT. The CDR3 protein is CASSSGQENTDTQYF. The DNA for the CDR3 is TGTGCCAGCAGTTCGGGACAGGAAAACACAGATACGCAGTATTTT.

The CDR3, as DNA: TGCGCCAGCAGCCAAGGGCTAGGGGTCGGTGGGTACGAGCAGTACTTC. The encoded protein is CASSQGLGVGGYEQYF. The rearrangement links TRBV4-1 to TRBJ2-7; D perhaps matches TRBD1 (5 bases). The germline gives CDR1 MGHRA, CDR2 YSYEKL. V was trimmed by 1 base and J by 4 bases, leaving 17 bases between them. The CDR3 consists of 16 residues.

The rearrangement links TRBV7-9 to TRBJ1-2; tentative D call: TRBD1 (5 bases). This CDR3 has 17 amino acids. With 6 bases removed from V and 6 bases from J, the gap between germline ends came to 26 bases. CDR1 is SEHNR and CDR2 is FQNEAQ in the germline V gene (reference sequence). The CDR3 DNA reads as TGTGCCAGCAGTCCAGTCCCCGGGGGTCCGAGACTTGATGGCTACACCTTC. It codes for CASSPVPGGPRLDGYTF. Full variable domain (rest looked up from reference TRBV7-9 and TRBJ1-2): DTGVSQNPRHKITKRGQNVTFRCDPISEHNRLYWYRQTLGQGPEFLTYFQNEAQLEKSRLLSDRFSAERPKGSFSTLEIQRTEQGDSAMYLCASSPVPGGPRLDGYTFGSGTRLTVV.

V usage is TRBV5-5 and J usage is TRBJ1-5; possible D gene TRBD1, 5 bases. V was cut by 2 bases and J by 6 bases, with 15 bases left in between. CDR3 length equals 15 residues. Germline CDR1 is SGHKS and CDR2 is YYEKEE (reference sequence). The CDR3 region has the DNA TGTGCCAGCAGCTTACTGGGGCCAGCGGGTCAGCCCCAGCATTTT. As protein: CASSLLGPAGQPQHF.

V gene TRBV6-5 combines with J gene TRBJ2-3; TRBD2 matches 13 bases. This CDR3 has 16 amino acids. The J segment lost 6 bases and the V segment lost 6 bases, leaving 9 bases of the junction unmatched. Germline V gives CDR1 MNHEY, CDR2 SVGAGI. CDR3 region: CASRPRLAGGVDTQYF. The DNA for the CDR3 is TGTGCCAGCAGACCTCGACTAGCGGGGGGTGTGGATACGCAGTATTTT.